The sequence of this TCR beta chain was determined in a study of blood T cell repertoires in COVID-19. For the study at large: Researchers got acute and convalescent COVID-19 samples from the United States, Italy and Spain. In each case, the material was cDNA or gDNA derived from T cells, B-cell-depleted T cells, or PBMCs.

Ten or more counts support this clone. Study processing details: Estimation of nucleated cell counts relied on the amplification of reference gene primers. Profiling relied on immunoSEQ multiplex PCR, and the TCRdb table lists in-frame clones only, not all of them. The DNA was the basis for D and trimming; V, J and clone size are from that table. This table has about 200,000 clones, approximately 80% appearing once. V lost 6 bases and J lost 8; bases outside the gene matches: 12. Germline V gene data show CDR1 as MNHEY and CDR2 as SVGAGI. CDR3 length: 15 residues. The material sequenced was peripheral blood. The V call is TRBV6-5, the J call TRBJ2-3; 9 bases map to TRBD2. The sequence was obtained from a human donor in a cohort sampled during active COVID-19. The CDR3 DNA reads as TGTGCCAGCAGGACTAGCGGTCTTGTGGCAGCTACGCAGTATTTT. This sequence encodes CASRTSGLVAATQYF.